This passage covers 18 T cell receptor beta chains from one sample sequenced in a study of blood T cells in healthy people across ages. Primed by a sample-barcoded 5' primer and a J-beta primer mix, a second PCR proceeded for about 7 to 11 cycles. One entry per CDR3 protein, called by TCRdb with MiXCR from the 5' RACE reads. The sample lists 900,000 to 950,000 distinct CDR3 sequences, 25% to 35% occurring once. The data also belong to a second study, concerning T cells of mothers and their children.

Input material: blood. These receptors were obtained from a woman aged 35 to 49 in good health.

A note on this clonotype: The junction departs from germline at one end; a sequencing error may be responsible. The chain carries TRBV18 and TRBJ1-1; no firm D call. The germline CDR1 and CDR2 sequences are KGHSH and LQKENI. This CDR3 comprises 14 residues. Written as DNA, the CDR3 is TGTGCCAACTCACCACAGAGAGACAACACTGAAGCTTTCTTT. It specifies CANSPQRDNTEAFF.

V usage is TRBV5-1 and J usage is TRBJ1-2, with 8 bases identical to TRBD1. Per germline, CDR1 SGHRS and CDR2 YFSETQ. The V and J ends lost 0 bases and 1 base, in that order; junction bases with no gene match: 5. The CDR3 consists of 16 residues. CDR3 loop: CASSLGGQEINYGYTF. In DNA form, the CDR3 reads TGCGCCAGCAGCTTGGGGGGACAGGAGATTAACTATGGCTACACCTTC. Variable domain in full (rest from reference TRBV5-1 and TRBJ1-2): KAGVTQTPRYLIKTRGQQVTLSCSPISGHRSVSWYQQTPGQGLQFLFEYFSETQRNKGNFPGRFSGRQFSNSRSEMNVSTLELGDSALYLCASSLGGQEINYGYTFGSGTRLTVV.

The chain employs TRBV9 and TRBJ2-7, with D perhaps being TRBD1 or TRBD2 (5 bases each). Trimming removed 0 bases at V and 0 bases at J, with 10 bases between. Per germline, CDR1 SGDLS and CDR2 YYNGEE. The CDR3 spans 15 residues. The CDR3: CASSVEGLASYEQYF. Here the CDR3 DNA reads TGTGCCAGCAGCGTAGAGGGGCTAGCCTCCTACGAGCAGTACTTC.

This sequence joins TRBV28 and TRBJ1-5; 7 bases fit TRBD1. Germline V gene data show CDR1 as MDHEN and CDR2 as SYDVKM. The CDR3 totals 15 residues. After removal of 1 base from V and 3 bases from J, the junction contained 3 bases not matched to a gene. CDR3 residues: CASSLLQGNNQPQHF. In DNA form, the CDR3 reads TGTGCCAGCAGTTTATTACAGGGGAACAATCAGCCCCAGCATTTT.

The gene calls are TRBV18 and TRBJ2-5; 9 bases agree with TRBD1. This CDR3 contains 14 residues. CDR1 and CDR2 (germline): KGHSH, LQKENI. V dropped 6 bases and J dropped 13; count of bases not matched to a gene: 15. The CDR3 bases are TGTGCCAGCTCTCCGGGACAGGGCGGCTACGAGCGGTACTTC. Protein: CASSPGQGGYERYF.

This clonotype was recorded many times. The chain recombines TRBV27 with TRBJ2-6; 10 bases align to TRBD1. Germline V gene sequence: CDR1 MNHEY, CDR2 SMNVEV (reference sequence). V lost 5 bases to trimming and J lost 0 bases; unmatched junction nucleotides: 7. The CDR3 sequence is 18 residues long. In nucleotides, the CDR3 is TGTGCCAGCAGTCCTGACAGGGGGCATAGCTCTGGGGCCAACGTCCTGACTTTC. It yields the protein CASSPDRGHSSGANVLTF. Complete variable domain (other parts from reference TRBV27 and TRBJ2-6): EAQVTQNPRYLITVTGKKLTVTCSQNMNHEYMSWYRQDPGLGLRQIYYSMNVEVTDKGDVPEGYKVSRKEKRNFPLILESPSPNQTSLYFCASSPDRGHSSGANVLTFGAGSRLTVL.

This clonotype was observed many times. The chain carries TRBV20-1 and TRBJ1-1; perhaps TRBD1 as D (5 bases). Germline V gene data show CDR1 as DFQATT and CDR2 as SNEGSKA (reference sequence). V gave up 4 bases and J gave up 0 bases, with 18 bases separating them. The CDR3 sequence is 16 residues long. For the CDR3, the DNA is TGCAGTGCTATCGGCCGGGACGATTACTTGAACACTGAAGCTTTCTTT. It translates to CSAIGRDDYLNTEAFF.

This clonotype was observed at least ten times. The rearrangement links TRBV4-1 to TRBJ2-5; a weak D match, TRBD2 (5 bases). The germline V and J ends were trimmed by 1 base and 4 bases, with 10 bases remaining between them. Germline CDR1 reads MGHRA; CDR2 reads YSYEKL. The CDR3 is 14 amino acids. The CDR3 here is CASSQGRLRETQYF. The CDR3 nucleotides are TGCGCCAGCAGCCAAGGGAGGCTACGAGAGACCCAGTACTTC.

V and J are TRBV12-3 or TRBV12-4 and TRBJ1-2; the match to TRBD1 covers 8 bases. Losses at the gene ends were 6 bases for V and 6 bases for J; bases not matched to a gene: 6. CDR3 length: 13 amino acids. CDR3 sequence: CASSNGQGNGYTF. In DNA form, the CDR3 reads TGTGCCAGCAGCAATGGACAGGGCAATGGCTACACCTTC.

This clonotype was recorded many times. The chain's CDR3 is CATAHSGTNYEQYF. In nucleotides, the CDR3 is TGTGCCACCGCTCACTCCGGGACAAACTACGAGCAGTACTTC. V is TRBV24-1 and J is TRBJ2-7, with D possibly being TRBD1 (6 bases). Trimming took off 9 bases at V and 3 bases at J, with 17 bases between the two ends. CDR1 and CDR2 (germline): KGHDR, SFDVKD. The CDR3 length is 14 residues.

The chain joins TRBV2 to TRBJ1-2; D is unclear. Germline V gene lookup returns CDR1 SNHLY and CDR2 FYNNEI. This CDR3 region has 15 residues. V was shortened by 1 base and J by 5 bases, with 14 bases between the two germline ends. CDR3 bases: TGTGCCAGCAGTGAAGGAGTTCGGGGAGCGTATGGCTACACCTTC. Translating gives CASSEGVRGAYGYTF. The full variable domain, completed using reference TRBV2 and TRBJ1-2, is EPEVTQTPSHQVTQMGQEVILRCVPISNHLYFYWYRQILGQKVEFLVSFYNNEISEKSEIFDDQFSVERPDGSNFTLKIRSTKLEDSAMYFCASSEGVRGAYGYTFGSGTRLTVV.

This clonotype was seen a handful of times. A clone one base away is much larger, so this may be a read error. V usage is TRBV20-1 and J usage is TRBJ2-1; D is unresolved. This CDR3 comprises 11 residues. Germline V gives CDR1 DFQATT, CDR2 SNEGSKA (reference sequence). Written as DNA, the CDR3 is TGCAGTGCTAGGGGAAACAATGAGCGGTTCTTC. Translating gives CSARGNNERFF.

This clonotype was recorded many times. This chain joins TRBV28 and TRBJ2-7, with 7 bases lining up with TRBD1. The CDR3 is made up of 14 amino acids. After removal of 6 bases from V and 5 bases from J, the junction contained 10 bases not matched to a gene. Germline CDR1 reads MDHEN; CDR2 reads SYDVKM. The CDR3 protein is CASRTTGSDDEQYF. For the CDR3, the DNA is TGTGCCAGCAGGACGACAGGGAGTGACGACGAGCAGTACTTC.

There are many counts of this clonotype. The chain is built from TRBV5-1 and TRBJ2-7; D is unresolved. The V end lost 4 bases, the J end lost 6 bases, and 14 bases lay between the germline ends. CDR1 and CDR2 from the germline V gene are SGHRS and YFSETQ. The CDR3 totals 13 residues. The CDR3 DNA is TGCGCCAGCAGCAACTCAGACGGTGCCGAGCAGTACTTC. It codes for CASSNSDGAEQYF.

The rearrangement links TRBV7-9 to TRBJ2-7; 7 bases align to TRBD1. The V gene end was trimmed by 5 bases and the J gene end by 0 bases; junction bases not matched to a gene: 7. The CDR3 has 15 amino acids. Germline CDR1 and CDR2: SEHNR and FQNEAQ (reference sequence). The CDR3 here is CASSRGQWSSYEQYF. The DNA of the CDR3 is TGTGCCAGCAGCCGGGGACAGTGGAGCTCCTACGAGCAGTACTTC.

The chain joins TRBV27 to TRBJ1-1; D gene unclear. There are 14 residues in the CDR3. V was pared by 5 bases and J by 0 bases, with 10 bases between. Germline V CDR1 and CDR2: MNHEY, SMNVEV (reference sequence). CDR3 DNA sequence: TGTGCCAGCAGTCTACAACCTATGAACACTGAAGCTTTCTTT. Translated: CASSLQPMNTEAFF.

This chain joins TRBV24-1 and TRBJ1-5, with D unclear. Germline CDR1 reads KGHDR; CDR2 reads SFDVKD. The CDR3 has 14 residues. Trimming stripped 2 bases from V and 6 bases from J, with 10 bases between. CDR3 loop: CATSDSTSAQPQHF. The CDR3 nucleotides are TGTGCCACCAGTGATTCTACCTCTGCTCAGCCCCAGCATTTT.

This clonotype is a singleton in its sample. J is TRBJ1-2 and V is TRBV11-2, with 10 bases lining up with TRBD1. The V and J ends lost 3 bases and 0 bases, in that order; junction bases with no gene match: 4. The germline V gene encodes CDR1 SGHAT and CDR2 FQNNGV. The CDR3 consists of 16 residues. The CDR3: CASSFQTGGANYGYTF. The CDR3 DNA is TGTGCCAGCAGCTTCCAGACAGGGGGCGCTAACTATGGCTACACCTTC.